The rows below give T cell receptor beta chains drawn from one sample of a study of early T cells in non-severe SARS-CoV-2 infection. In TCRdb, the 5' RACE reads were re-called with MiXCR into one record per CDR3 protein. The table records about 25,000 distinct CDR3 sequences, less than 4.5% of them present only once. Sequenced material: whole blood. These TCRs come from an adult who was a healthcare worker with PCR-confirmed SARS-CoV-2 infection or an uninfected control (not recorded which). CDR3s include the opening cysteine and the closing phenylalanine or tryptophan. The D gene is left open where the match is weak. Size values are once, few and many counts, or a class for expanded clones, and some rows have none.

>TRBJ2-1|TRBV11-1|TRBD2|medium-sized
TGTGCCAGCACCTTAGCGGGACCGATGGATGAGCAGTTCTTC
CASTLAGPMDEQFF
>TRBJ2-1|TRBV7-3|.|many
TGTGCCAGCAGCCCTCAAAAGACGGGAGCTATGTTCTTC
CASSPQKTGAMFF
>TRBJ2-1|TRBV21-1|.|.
TGTGCCAGCAGCAAGTACAGGAAGGGCAGGACTCCCTACAATGAGCAGTTCTTC
CASSKYRKGRTPYNEQFF
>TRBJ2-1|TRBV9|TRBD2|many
TGTGCCAGCAGCGGGACTAGTCGGAATGAGCAGTTCTTC
CASSGTSRNEQFF
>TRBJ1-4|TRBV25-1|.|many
TGTGCCAGCAGCCCGACAGAAGTTAATGAAAAACTGTTTTTT
CASSPTEVNEKLFF
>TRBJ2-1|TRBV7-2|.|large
TGTGCCAGCAGCCCCGGAAGGGAGCAGTTCTTC
CASSPGREQFF
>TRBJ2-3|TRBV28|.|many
TGTGCCAGCAGCCGGCAGGGCCCAGATACGCAGTATTTT
CASSRQGPDTQYF
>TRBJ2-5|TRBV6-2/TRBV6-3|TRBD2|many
TGTGCCAGCGGACTAGGGAGCGAGACCCAGTACTTC
CASGLGSETQYF
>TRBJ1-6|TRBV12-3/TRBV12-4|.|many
TGTGCCAGCAGTTTAATGTGGGGTTCGTATAATTCACCCCTCCACTTT
CASSLMWGSYNSPLHF
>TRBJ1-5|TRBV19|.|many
TGTGCCAGTAGTATAGGATCGAGGGATCAGCCCCAGCATTTT
CASSIGSRDQPQHF
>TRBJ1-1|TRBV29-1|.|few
TGCAGCGTTGTACCGCTACGGAACACTGAAGCTTTCTTT
CSVVPLRNTEAFF
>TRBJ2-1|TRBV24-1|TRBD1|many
TGTGCCACCGGAGGACAGGGGAGCTCCTACAATGAGCAGTTCTTC
CATGGQGSSYNEQFF
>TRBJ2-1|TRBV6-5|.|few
TGTGCCAGCAGTTGGTCCCCCGGACAGGAGCAGTTCTTC
CASSWSPGQEQFF
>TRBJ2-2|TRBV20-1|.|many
TGCAGTGCTAAGCACGGAACCACCGGGGAGCTGTTTTTT
CSAKHGTTGELFF
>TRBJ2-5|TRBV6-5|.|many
TGTGCCAGCAGCTCTCTAAGCGCTGGGGGCGGGGAGACCCAGTACTTC
CASSSLSAGGGETQYF
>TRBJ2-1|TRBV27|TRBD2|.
TGTGCCAGCATCCTTGCGCCCCAACTAGCGGGAGGAAATGAGCAGTTCTTC
CASILAPQLAGGNEQFF
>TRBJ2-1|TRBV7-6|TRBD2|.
TGTGCCAGCAGCGCCGGGGTAGCGGGAGGGGACAATGAGCAGTTCTTC
CASSAGVAGGDNEQFF
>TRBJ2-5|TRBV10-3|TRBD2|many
TGTGCCACGGGGGCGTCGACTAGCGGGAGGGCCGGGGAGACCCAGTACTTC
CATGASTSGRAGETQYF
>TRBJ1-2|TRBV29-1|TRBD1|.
TGCAGCGTTAAGGGACAGGATCTTGGAAGCTACACCTTC
CSVKGQDLGSYTF
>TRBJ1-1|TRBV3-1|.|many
TGTGCCAGCAGACAAAAAGGGGGAACTGAAGCTTTCTTT
CASRQKGGTEAFF
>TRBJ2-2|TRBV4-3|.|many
TGCGCCAGCAGCCTAGACGTCCGGGCCGGGGAGCTGTTTTTT
CASSLDVRAGELFF
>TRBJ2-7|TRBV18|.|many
TGTGCCAGCTCATCCACTAGCATCTACGAGCAGTACTTC
CASSSTSIYEQYF
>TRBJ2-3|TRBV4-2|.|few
TGTGCCAGCAGCCAAGAACTAGCCAGCACAGATACGCAGTATTTT
CASSQELASTDTQYF
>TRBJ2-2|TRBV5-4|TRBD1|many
TGTGCCAGCAGCACAGACAGGGGAGGCACCGGGGAGCTGTTTTTT
CASSTDRGGTGELFF
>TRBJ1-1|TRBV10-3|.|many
TGTGCCATCAGTTTGACCGACAGGAACACTGAAGCTTTCTTT
CAISLTDRNTEAFF
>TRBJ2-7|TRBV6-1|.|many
TGTGCCAGCATGGCGTTCCTCTACGAGCAGTACTTC
CASMAFLYEQYF
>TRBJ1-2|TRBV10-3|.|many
TGTGCCACCCATGGGCCGCGCTATGGCTACACCTTC
CATHGPRYGYTF
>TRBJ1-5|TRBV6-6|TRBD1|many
TGTGCCAGCAGTTATGGGGACAGGCAATACAATCAGCCCCAGCATTTT
CASSYGDRQYNQPQHF
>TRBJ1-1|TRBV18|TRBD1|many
TGTGCCAGCTCACGCTGGACAGGGGAAGGGAACACTGAAGCTTTCTTT
CASSRWTGEGNTEAFF
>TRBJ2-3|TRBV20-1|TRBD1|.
TGCAGTGCAAATGATGCGACAGGGACCTTAGATACGCAGTATTTT
CSANDATGTLDTQYF
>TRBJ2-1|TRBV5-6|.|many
TGTGCCAGCAGCTTGGAGCGGAATGAGCAGTTCTTC
CASSLERNEQFF
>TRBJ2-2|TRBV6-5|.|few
TGTGCCAGCAGTTACGACCCAGGGAGTACCGGGGAGCTGTTTTTT
CASSYDPGSTGELFF
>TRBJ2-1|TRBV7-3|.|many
TGTGCCAGCAGCTTAAGCGCGGCGTACTCCTACAATGAGCAGTTCTTC
CASSLSAAYSYNEQFF
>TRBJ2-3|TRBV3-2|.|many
TGTGCCAGCATCCAGGGCAACTCCACAGATACGCAGTATTTT
CASIQGNSTDTQYF
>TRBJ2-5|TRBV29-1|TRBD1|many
TGCAGCGTTGAAGATCGTGGACAGGCTCGGACCCAGTACTTC
CSVEDRGQARTQYF
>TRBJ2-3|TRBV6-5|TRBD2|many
TGTGCCAGCAGTTACACGGCTAGCGGGAGTCCCACAGATACGCAGTATTTT
CASSYTASGSPTDTQYF
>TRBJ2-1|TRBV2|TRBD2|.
TGTGCCAGCAGTGATACTAGCGGGAGAGTGGATGAGCAGTTCTTC
CASSDTSGRVDEQFF
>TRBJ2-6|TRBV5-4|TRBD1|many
TGTGCCAGCAGCTGGGACAGCTCTACCTCTGGGGCCAACGTCCTGACTTTC
CASSWDSSTSGANVLTF
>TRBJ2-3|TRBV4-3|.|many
TGCGCCAGCAGCCAAGATGAGGCTAGCGTTTTCGGGGATACGCAGTATTTT
CASSQDEASVFGDTQYF
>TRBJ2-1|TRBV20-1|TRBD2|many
TGCAGTGCCTCTAGACTAGCGGGAGGGCCTTATGAGCAGTTCTTC
CSASRLAGGPYEQFF
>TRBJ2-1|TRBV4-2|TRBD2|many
TGTGCCAGCAGCCAAGAAGGTAGCGGGAACCCCTCCTACAATGAGCAGTTCTTC
CASSQEGSGNPSYNEQFF
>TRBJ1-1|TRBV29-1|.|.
TGCAGCGGGACGGGACACCTGAACACTGAAGCTTTCTTT
CSGTGHLNTEAFF
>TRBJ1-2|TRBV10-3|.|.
TGTGCCATCAGCGGACACGGGGGCTATGGCTACACCTTC
CAISGHGGYGYTF
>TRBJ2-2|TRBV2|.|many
TGTGCCAGCAGAGTGGAGGGCACCGGGGAGCTGTTTTTT
CASRVEGTGELFF
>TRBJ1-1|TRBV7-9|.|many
TGTGCCAGCAGGACAGCGGGGGGGCTGAACACTGAAGCTTTCTTT
CASRTAGGLNTEAFF
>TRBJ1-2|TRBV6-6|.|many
TGTGCCAGCAGTTACGGCTACAGGCAGGGCTATGGCTACACCTTC
CASSYGYRQGYGYTF
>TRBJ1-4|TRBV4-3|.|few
TGCGCCAGCAGCCAAGAATGGGGGCAGACGGATGAAAAACTGTTTTTT
CASSQEWGQTDEKLFF
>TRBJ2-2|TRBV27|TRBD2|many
TGTGCCAGCAGTTTCGCTGGACTAGCGGGGAGCGGGGAGCTGTTTTTT
CASSFAGLAGSGELFF
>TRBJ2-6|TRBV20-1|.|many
TGCAGTGCTAGGGCAGACTCTGGGGCCAACGTCCTGACTTTC
CSARADSGANVLTF
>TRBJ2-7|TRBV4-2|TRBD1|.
TGTGCCAGCAGTCCCACAGGGGGGAGCTCCTACGAGCAGTACTTC
CASSPTGGSSYEQYF
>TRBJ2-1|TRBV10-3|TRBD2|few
TGTGCCATCAGTCCCGGGACTACCAATGAGCAGTTCTTC
CAISPGTTNEQFF
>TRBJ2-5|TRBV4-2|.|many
TGTGCCAGCAGCCAAGAGTCCGTCAGAGAGACCCAGTACTTC
CASSQESVRETQYF
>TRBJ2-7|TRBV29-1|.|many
TGCAGCGTCGCGGGACAGAACTCCTACGAGCAGTACTTC
CSVAGQNSYEQYF
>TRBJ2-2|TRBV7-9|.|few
TGTGCCAGCAGCTTAGCGCAGGGTTACACCGGGGAGCTGTTTTTT
CASSLAQGYTGELFF
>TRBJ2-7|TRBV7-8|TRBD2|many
TGTGCCAGCAGCAAACTAGCGGGGCCAGTCTACGAGCAGTACTTC
CASSKLAGPVYEQYF
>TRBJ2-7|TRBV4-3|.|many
TGCGCCAGCAGCCAAATGAGGGGGGCCGAGCAGTACTTC
CASSQMRGAEQYF